A selection of T cell receptor beta chains follows, all from one sample in a study of technical replicates of blood from several donors. The protocol was immunoSEQ multiplex PCR, while the TCRdb copy is restricted to in-frame clones and leaves out a portion. The sample records just under 100,000 clones, 95% being singletons. Sequenced input: T cells isolated from PBMCs. These receptors all come from a human donor in good health. The CDR3 runs from the conserved cysteine through the conserved F or W. The order of the fields is J gene, clone size, V gene, CDR3 protein. Size values are once, few and many counts, or a class for expanded clones, and some rows have none.

J: TRBJ2-7
size: NA
V: TRBV21-1
CDR3: CASSKGGGDDPSDEQYF

J: TRBJ2-1
size: NA
V: TRBV14
CDR3: CASSQLGTGEQFF

J: TRBJ1-5
size: NA
V: TRBV7-9
CDR3: CASSSNYQPQHF

J: TRBJ2-7
size: NA
V: TRBV19
CDR3: CASSIDGGGTYEQYF

J: TRBJ1-5
size: NA
V: TRBV2
CDR3: CASRKEGGGNQPQHF

J: TRBJ1-6
size: NA
V: TRBV19
CDR3: CASSIGTGNSPLHF

J: TRBJ1-1
size: NA
V: TRBV5-1
CDR3: CASSTGTASEAFF

J: TRBJ2-7
size: NA
V: TRBV30
CDR3: CAWRGSFYEQYF

J: TRBJ2-7
size: NA
V: TRBV7-9
CDR3: CASSISLGVSYEQYF

J: TRBJ2-7
size: NA
V: TRBV27
CDR3: CASSRGGEQYF

J: TRBJ1-5
size: NA
V: TRBV29-1
CDR3: CSVETGGGQPQHF

J: TRBJ2-1
size: NA
V: TRBV4-1
CDR3: CASSQDRARSSYNEQFF

J: TRBJ2-7
size: NA
V: TRBV10-2
CDR3: CASSDFLERDTYEQYF

J: TRBJ2-1
size: NA
V: TRBV11-3
CDR3: CASRSGPGTGSYNEQFF

J: TRBJ2-7
size: NA
V: TRBV7-6
CDR3: CASSLVGGEGQQYF

J: TRBJ2-1
size: NA
V: TRBV7-9
CDR3: CASSLVVYEQFF

J: TRBJ2-5
size: NA
V: TRBV27
CDR3: CASSQKAEGEETQYF

J: TRBJ1-2
size: once
V: TRBV6-1
CDR3: CASSEALRGVYGYTF

J: TRBJ2-5
size: NA
V: TRBV6-1
CDR3: CASQTGTAEETQYF

J: TRBJ2-1
size: NA
V: TRBV21-1
CDR3: CASSKASEGQATYNEQFF

J: TRBJ1-3
size: NA
V: TRBV7-6
CDR3: CASSSRTGDGNTIYF

J: TRBJ1-6
size: NA
V: TRBV28
CDR3: CASSLAGLGSPLHF

J: TRBJ2-3
size: NA
V: TRBV5-5
CDR3: CASSSSGGSPRTQYF

J: TRBJ2-1
size: NA
V: TRBV28
CDR3: CASRTGTGAYNEQFF